These 32 T cell receptor beta chains originate from one sample sequenced in a study of T cell responses to AZD1222 COVID-19 vaccine. The table came from immunoSEQ multiplex PCR; TCRdb's copy has only in-frame clones and leaves some out. The repertoire holds about 97,000 clones, with more than 70% as singletons. The specimen was peripheral blood, collected on day 0 of AZD1222 vaccination. The receptors stem from an adult in good health.

The CDR3 loop is CASSLDAAVGYTF. CDR3 DNA sequence: TGTGCCAGCAGCTTGGACGCTGCGGTGGGCTACACCTTC. The V gene is TRBV7-2, the J gene TRBJ1-2; D is ambiguous. CDR1 is SGHTA and CDR2 is FQGNSA in the germline V gene. The V gene lost 3 bases and the J gene lost 8 bases, with 13 bases spanning the gap. The CDR3 consists of 13 residues. Full variable domain (missing parts from reference TRBV7-2 and TRBJ1-2): GAGVSQSPSNKVTEKGKDVELRCDPISGHTALYWYRQSLGQGLEFLIYFQGNSAPDKSGLPSDRFSAERTGGSVSTLTIQRTQQEDSAVYLCASSLDAAVGYTFGSGTRLTVV.

This sequence joins TRBV7-2 and TRBJ2-2; possibly TRBD2 for D (6 bases). Germline loops: CDR1 SGHTA, CDR2 FQGNSA. V lost 4 bases, J lost 7 bases, and 25 bases lay in between. The CDR3 totals 18 residues. The CDR3 DNA follows: TGTGCCAGCAGCTCTATGGGTGGAGGGTACCTTGGGTTCGGGGAGCTGTTTTTT. Its protein is CASSSMGGGYLGFGELFF.

This clone has only one observation. The chain uses TRBV6-5 and TRBJ1-6; no definite D call. In germline, CDR1 is MNHEY, CDR2 SVGAGI. The V and J ends lost 0 bases and 7 bases respectively, with 10 bases between them. The CDR3 consists of 15 residues. The CDR3 sequence: CASSYSAEANSPLHF. CDR3 coding DNA: TGTGCCAGCAGTTACTCGGCAGAGGCAAATTCACCCCTCCACTTT.

The chain uses TRBV19 and TRBJ2-7, with a tentative D call TRBD2 (5 bases). Trimming removed 5 bases at V and 3 bases at J, with 8 bases between. Germline CDR1 LNHDA, CDR2 SQIVND (reference sequence). This CDR3 comprises 12 residues. Here the CDR3 DNA reads TGTGCCAGTAGTTCGGAGGACTACGAGCAGTACTTC. As protein: CASSSEDYEQYF.

The chain joins TRBV5-1 to TRBJ1-4; tentative D call: TRBD1 (5 bases). Germline CDR1 SGHRS, CDR2 YFSETQ. This CDR3 region has 14 residues. Trimming removed 6 bases at V and 4 bases at J, with 13 bases between. Here the CDR3 reads CASTPRGGNEKLFF. The CDR3 region has the DNA TGCGCCAGCACCCCCCGCGGGGGTAATGAAAAACTGTTTTTT.

The V and J genes are TRBV2 and TRBJ1-1, with D possibly being TRBD1 (5 bases). In germline, CDR1 is SNHLY, CDR2 FYNNEI. With 2 bases removed from V and 0 bases from J, the gap between germline ends came to 10 bases. The CDR3 contains 15 residues. Written as DNA, the CDR3 is TGTGCCAGCAGTGAATTTGGGGGTATGAACACTGAAGCTTTCTTT. Protein sequence: CASSEFGGMNTEAFF.

V is TRBV21-1 and J is TRBJ2-3; TRBD2 is taken as the D call from the table, unchecked against the DNA. TRBV21-1 is labeled a pseudogene. The length of the CDR3 is 17 residues. Here the CDR3 reads CASSKGSLDFPTDTQYF. CDR3 bases: TGTGCCAGCAGCAAAGGAAGTTTGGACTTCCCCACAGATACGCAGTATTTT.

The J gene is TRBJ1-5, the V gene TRBV5-5; D perhaps matches TRBD1 (6 bases). The CDR3 length is 18 residues. Trimming left V 3 bases short and J 2 bases short, with 21 bases between. Germline CDR1 is SGHKS and CDR2 is YYEKEE (reference sequence). The CDR3: CASSSDGGGVSGNQPQHF. CDR3 DNA sequence: TGTGCCAGCAGCTCCGACGGGGGCGGTGTGTCGGGCAATCAGCCCCAGCATTTT.

The V gene is TRBV3-1 (or the pseudogene TRBV3-2), the J gene TRBJ2-3; 9 bases align to TRBD2. With 0 bases clipped from V and 5 bases from J, the junction kept 6 bases outside the gene matches. Germline-derived CDR1 and CDR2 are LGHDT and YNNKEL (reference sequence). The length of the CDR3 is 16 residues. The CDR3: CASSQEASGDGDTQYF. The CDR3 region has the DNA TGTGCCAGCAGCCAAGAAGCTAGCGGGGATGGAGATACGCAGTATTTT.

The chain recombines TRBV5-1 with TRBJ2-3; TRBD1 agrees at 9 bases. Germline-derived CDR1 and CDR2 are SGHRS and YFSETQ. The V and J ends lost 5 bases and 4 bases, in that order; junction bases with no gene match: 5. CDR3 length equals 14 residues. The CDR3 coding sequence is TGCGCCAGCAGTCTACGGGACAGGGCAGATACGCAGTATTTT. It is translated as CASSLRDRADTQYF. Combining the CDR3 with reference TRBV5-1 and TRBJ2-3 gives the whole variable domain KAGVTQTPRYLIKTRGQQVTLSCSPISGHRSVSWYQQTPGQGLQFLFEYFSETQRNKGNFPGRFSGRQFSNSRSEMNVSTLELGDSALYLCASSLRDRADTQYFGPGTRLTVL.

In DNA form, the CDR3 reads TGTGCCAGCTCCCCGGTACGGGACACCATATATTTT. Translation gives CASSPVRDTIYF. The chain employs TRBV18 and TRBJ1-3; D is ambiguous. V shed 6 bases and J shed 8 bases, with 11 bases lying between them. Germline V gives CDR1 KGHSH, CDR2 LQKENI. This CDR3 comprises 12 residues.

The V and J genes are TRBV5-4 and TRBJ2-7; 10 bases match TRBD1. V was clipped by 5 bases and J by 7 bases; unmatched bases: 6. This CDR3 comprises 13 residues. In germline, CDR1 is SGHNT, CDR2 YYREEE (reference sequence). CDR3 coding DNA: TGTGCCAGCAGACCCGGGACAGGGGAAGAGCAGTACTTC. It is translated as CASRPGTGEEQYF.

The chain's CDR3 is CASSPTGPNEKLFF. In DNA, the CDR3 is TGCGCCAGCAGCCCTACAGGGCCTAATGAAAAACTGTTTTTT. The chain has TRBV5-1 and TRBJ1-4; possible D gene TRBD1, 6 bases. The CDR3 extends over 14 amino acids. V was shortened by 4 bases and J by 3 bases, with 10 bases between the two germline ends. CDR1 is SGHRS and CDR2 is YFSETQ in the germline V gene.

The chain has TRBV6-5 and TRBJ1-2, with D perhaps matching TRBD1 (6 bases). V lost 8 bases to trimming and J lost 2 bases, with 18 bases between them. CDR1 and CDR2 from the germline V gene are MNHEY and SVGAGI. The CDR3 covers 15 residues. The CDR3 is CASAPLGQTNYGYTF. In DNA form, the CDR3 reads TGTGCCAGCGCGCCCCTCGGACAGACCAACTATGGCTACACCTTC.

This chain uses TRBV7-9 with TRBJ2-1; tentatively, D is TRBD2 (5 bases). The germline V gene encodes CDR1 SEHNR and CDR2 FQNEAQ (reference sequence). Trimming cost V 4 bases and J 5 bases, with 15 bases left between them. This CDR3 spans 15 amino acids. The CDR3 loop reads CASSSRLEADNEQFF. In nucleotides, the CDR3 is TGTGCCAGCAGCTCCCGGCTGGAGGCGGACAATGAGCAGTTCTTC.

This chain connects TRBV18 to TRBJ1-1, with unresolved D. The CDR3 has 14 amino acids. The germline V and J ends were trimmed by 3 bases and 5 bases, with 13 bases remaining between them. CDR1 is KGHSH and CDR2 is LQKENI in the germline V gene. Here the CDR3 DNA reads TGTGCCAGCTCACCCGGGCTGGGAGAAACTGAAGCTTTCTTT. Translated: CASSPGLGETEAFF. The full variable domain, in which reference TRBV18 and TRBJ1-1 provide the parts outside the CDR3, is NAGVMQNPRHLVRRRGQEARLRCSPMKGHSHVYWYRQLPEEGLKFMVYLQKENIIDESGMPKERFSAEFPKEGPSILRIQQVVRGDSAAYFCASSPGLGETEAFFGQGTRLTVV.

This clone was observed a single time. The chain recombines TRBV7-8 with TRBJ1-5; D unresolved. V shed 5 bases and J shed 6 bases, with 14 bases lying between them. CDR3 length: 14 amino acids. Germline assignment: CDR1 SGHVS and CDR2 FQNEAQ. CDR3 sequence reads: CASSPGRTIQPQHF. As DNA, the CDR3 is TGTGCCAGCAGCCCGGGCCGTACAATTCAGCCCCAGCATTTT.

The chain is built from TRBV5-1 and TRBJ1-2, with unresolved D. V was cut by 0 bases and J by 0 bases, with 9 bases left in between. The CDR3 contains 15 residues. Per the germline V gene, CDR1 is SGHRS and CDR2 is YFSETQ. The CDR3 DNA sequence: TGCGCCAGCAGCTTGGGGCACTCCACTAACTATGGCTACACCTTC. It specifies CASSLGHSTNYGYTF.

The chain recombines TRBV10-1 with TRBJ2-7; D perhaps matches TRBD2 (6 bases). V shed 2 bases and J shed 1 base, with 15 bases lying between them. Germline V CDR1 and CDR2: WNHNN, SYGVQD (reference sequence). The CDR3 has 16 amino acids. This chain's CDR3 is CASSENSASASYEQYF. The CDR3 region has the DNA TGCGCCAGCAGTGAGAACAGCGCTAGCGCTTCCTACGAGCAGTACTTC.

There are a few counts of this clone. The rearrangement links TRBV28 to TRBJ1-1; 12 positions match TRBD1. The V and J ends lost 4 bases and 0 bases, in that order; junction bases with no gene match: 3. The germline V gene has CDR1 MDHEN and CDR2 SYDVKM. The CDR3 extends over 16 amino acids. DNA for the CDR3: TGTGCCAGCAGTTCGTGGGACAGGGGGCTGAACACTGAAGCTTTCTTT. Translating it yields CASSSWDRGLNTEAFF.

The sample holds a few counts of this clone. This chain connects TRBV5-4 to TRBJ2-5; D could derive from TRBD1 or TRBD2 (5 bases each). Per germline, CDR1 SGHNT and CDR2 YYREEE (reference sequence). V lost 3 bases and J lost 3, with 9 bases in between. CDR3 length: 13 residues. The CDR3 region has the DNA TGTGCCAGCAGCTCCGGGACCAAAGAGACCCAGTACTTC. Amino acid sequence: CASSSGTKETQYF.

The chain uses TRBV30 and TRBJ2-1; 15 bases line up with TRBD2. The germline V gene encodes CDR1 GTSNPN and CDR2 SVGIG (reference sequence). Unmatched junction bases numbered 3, after V lost 3 bases and J lost 9 bases. The CDR3 runs to 14 residues. The CDR3 region is CAWRRTSGGAEQFF. CDR3 bases: TGTGCCTGGAGGAGGACTAGCGGGGGGGCTGAGCAGTTCTTC.

This clone has only one observation. V gene TRBV5-1 combines with J gene TRBJ1-1; no reliable D call. CDR1 SGHRS and CDR2 YFSETQ come from the germline V gene. The length of the CDR3 is 15 residues. The germline V and J ends were trimmed by 0 bases and 4 bases, with 13 bases remaining between them. This chain's CDR3 is CASSLVVGEATEAFF. The CDR3 DNA is TGCGCCAGCAGCTTGGTAGTTGGAGAGGCCACTGAAGCTTTCTTT. Full variable domain (rest looked up from reference TRBV5-1 and TRBJ1-1): KAGVTQTPRYLIKTRGQQVTLSCSPISGHRSVSWYQQTPGQGLQFLFEYFSETQRNKGNFPGRFSGRQFSNSRSEMNVSTLELGDSALYLCASSLVVGEATEAFFGQGTRLTVV.

The chain couples TRBV11-1 to TRBJ1-3; 8 bases map to TRBD1. The CDR3 is made up of 15 amino acids. Germline CDR1 and CDR2: SGHAT and FQDESV (reference sequence). The junction had 6 bases not matched to a gene; V was cut back by 4 bases and J by 4 bases. The CDR3 loop reads CASSSDRARGNTIYF. In DNA, the CDR3 is TGTGCCAGCAGCTCGGACAGGGCCAGAGGAAACACCATATATTTT.

This chain joins TRBV11-3 and TRBJ1-1; D possibly corresponds to TRBD1 (5 bases). The CDR3 has 13 residues. The germline CDR1 and CDR2 sequences are SGHNT and YENEEA. The V and J ends lost 3 bases and 2 bases respectively, with 7 bases between them. CDR3 nucleotides: TGTGCCAGCAGCTTTGACAGTAACACTGAAGCTTTCTTT. This encodes CASSFDSNTEAFF.

The rearrangement joins TRBV7-9 to TRBJ1-3, with D perhaps TRBD1 (5 bases). Germline values: CDR1 SEHNR, CDR2 FQNEAQ (reference sequence). The CDR3 runs 15 residues. The V and J ends lost 4 bases and 4 bases respectively, with 14 bases between them. In DNA, the CDR3 is TGTGCCAGCAGCTCCCTATATGGGACCGGAAACACCATATATTTT. Protein sequence: CASSSLYGTGNTIYF.

The gene calls are TRBV7-3 and TRBJ1-3, with a possible D match to TRBD1 (6 bases). The germline V and J ends were trimmed by 2 bases and 2 bases, with 10 bases remaining between them. This CDR3 spans 15 amino acids. Per germline, CDR1 SGHTA and CDR2 FQGTGA. This chain's CDR3 is CASSLSTGAGNTIYF. In nucleotides, the CDR3 is TGTGCCAGCAGCTTATCGACAGGCGCTGGAAACACCATATATTTT.

The chain carries TRBV5-1 and TRBJ1-1; D gene uncertain. The germline V gene has CDR1 SGHRS and CDR2 YFSETQ. V gave up 0 bases and J gave up 1 base, with 7 bases separating them. The CDR3 runs to 14 residues. The CDR3 region is CASSLAPGNTEAFF. Here the CDR3 DNA reads TGCGCCAGCAGCTTGGCCCCGGGGAACACTGAAGCTTTCTTT.

The gene calls are TRBV29-1 and TRBJ1-2, with TRBD1 matching over 8 bases. Looked up from germline, CDR1 is SQVTM and CDR2 is ANQGSEA. V gave up 5 bases and J gave up 7 bases; unmatched junction bases: 3. This CDR3 is 11 amino acids long. The CDR3 DNA reads TGCAGCGTTCAACAGGGGGTTGGCTACACCTTC. This sequence encodes CSVQQGVGYTF.

The V call is TRBV11-2, the J call TRBJ2-2; D not certain. This CDR3 has 13 amino acids. The germline gives CDR1 SGHAT, CDR2 FQNNGV. V was trimmed by 3 bases and J by 4 bases, leaving 6 bases between them. CDR3 sequence: CASSFGPTGELFF. CDR3 DNA: TGTGCCAGCAGCTTCGGGCCCACCGGGGAGCTGTTTTTT. Drawing the rest from reference TRBV11-2 and TRBJ2-2, the complete variable domain is EAGVAQSPRYKIIEKRQSVAFWCNPISGHATLYWYQQILGQGPKLLIQFQNNGVVDDSQLPKDRFSAERLKGVDSTLKIQPAKLEDSAVYLCASSFGPTGELFFGEGSRLTVL.

The V and J genes are TRBV7-6 and TRBJ1-2; weak D call: TRBD1 (6 bases). The CDR3 totals 15 residues. V shed 5 bases and J shed 0 bases, with 13 bases lying between them. Germline V gene sequence: CDR1 SGHVS, CDR2 FNYEAQ. CDR3 amino acids: CASSPQDSPNYGYTF. CDR3 in DNA: TGTGCCAGCAGCCCTCAGGACAGTCCTAACTATGGCTACACCTTC.

In this sample, this clone turned up a few times. At one boundary the junction diverges from the germline segment, which might be a read error. This rearrangement joins TRBV7-7 to TRBJ1-4; D is undetermined. The CDR3 is 20 residues long. CDR1 is SSHAT and CDR2 is FNYEAQ in the germline V gene (reference sequence). The CDR3 here is CASSLGSGRHVGATNEKLFF. CDR3 nucleotide sequence: TGTGCTAGCAGCTTAGGATCGGGCCGCCACGTCGGTGCAACTAATGAAAAACTGTTTTTT.